This T cell receptor (beta chain) was identified during a study of blood T cell repertoires in COVID-19. Background on the study: Samples came from the United States, Italy and Spain, spanning acute and convalescent COVID-19.

Sequencing was performed with immunoSEQ multiplex PCR; in TCRdb, only in-frame clones are kept and a portion is missing. Of just over 75,000 clones in the sample, roughly 84% were seen once. CDR1 is SQVTM, CDR2 ANQGSEA, per germline. The CDR3 covers 14 residues. Deletions cut 7 bases from V and 8 bases from J, with 21 bases between. The chain has TRBV29-1 and TRBJ2-1; possibly TRBD2 for D (6 bases). The sequenced sample was peripheral blood. This clonotype originated in a man in his fifties or sixties with acute or convalescent COVID-19. CDR3 bases: TGCAGCGGAGGGACTCCCGGTTATTTGGATGAGCAGTTCTTC. This gives the protein CSGGTPGYLDEQFF.